These 8 T cell receptor beta chains were sequenced from one sample in a study of regulatory T cells in long-lasting Graves disease. Researchers made TCR beta libraries by using iRepertoire HTBI primers and running Arm-PCR on CDR3 regions. One entry per CDR3 protein, called by TCRdb with MiXCR from the multiplex PCR reads. The sample includes more than 450,000 distinct CDR3 sequences, around 12% of them seen just once. Time point described: newly diagnosed GD, antithyroid drugs for less than 3 months. TCR sequences were obtained from RNA taken from PBMCs. The sample was also reused in another study, on T cells in Graves' hyperthyroidism and ophthalmopathy.

Material: peripheral blood mononuclear cells (PBMCs), obtained at new diagnosis, from a patient treated with antithyroid drugs. The receptors originated from a woman under 40 with Graves disease.

Ten or more counts support this clonotype. The V and J genes are TRBV7-9 and TRBJ2-7; D assignment may be TRBD1 or TRBD2 (5 bases each). This CDR3 is 17 amino acids long. V gave up 1 base and J gave up 3 bases, with 19 bases separating them. The V gene's germline CDR1 is SEHNR and CDR2 FQNEAQ (reference sequence). The CDR3: CASSLVGPRRNNYEQYF. In nucleotides, the CDR3 is TGTGCCAGCAGCTTAGTGGGACCGAGGAGAAATAACTACGAGCAGTACTTC.

At least ten counts were recorded for this clonotype. Here the CDR3 DNA reads TGTGCCAGCAGTCCCAGGGGAGGCCATGAGCAGTTCTTC. It translates to CASSPRGGHEQFF. The rearrangement joins TRBV27 to TRBJ2-1; the D gene could be TRBD1 or TRBD2 (6 bases each). V lost 5 bases and J lost 8, with 13 bases in between. There are 13 residues in the CDR3. The germline V gene encodes CDR1 MNHEY and CDR2 SMNVEV (reference sequence).

In this sample, this clonotype turned up many times. The chain couples TRBV12-3 or TRBV12-4 to TRBJ2-3; 7 bases align to TRBD2. V lost 4 bases to trimming and J lost 5 bases; unmatched junction nucleotides: 9. The CDR3 is 15 amino acids. CDR3 in DNA: TGTGCCAGCAGTTCACGGACTAGTTTTGTAGATACGCAGTATTTT. Protein sequence: CASSSRTSFVDTQYF.

The chain couples TRBV6-1 to TRBJ2-7; no reliable D call. Per germline, CDR1 MNHNS and CDR2 SASEGT. The germline V and J ends were trimmed by 7 bases and 0 bases, with 10 bases remaining between them. The CDR3 totals 13 residues. CDR3 sequence reads: CASTTQISYEQYF. DNA for the CDR3: TGTGCCAGCACTACACAGATCTCCTACGAGCAGTACTTC.

This sequence joins TRBV3-1 and TRBJ2-2; the match to TRBD2 covers 10 bases. V trimming: 5 bases; J trimming: 0 bases; junction bases outside the gene matches: 9. This CDR3 comprises 18 residues. Germline lookup yields CDR1 LGHDT and CDR2 YNNKEL (reference sequence). CDR3: CASSSRGSGRSNTGELFF. The CDR3 DNA sequence: TGTGCCAGCAGCTCCAGGGGTAGCGGGAGGTCGAACACCGGGGAGCTGTTTTTT.

This chain links TRBV20-1 with TRBJ1-2; TRBD1 aligns across 9 bases. The CDR3 length is 14 residues. J was trimmed by 4 bases and V by 5 bases; bases with no gene match: 8. Germline-derived CDR1 and CDR2 are DFQATT and SNEGSKA (reference sequence). In DNA, the CDR3 is TGCAGTGCTCCTACAGGGGGCGCGAGCTATGGCTACACCTTC. Translated: CSAPTGGASYGYTF.

V usage is TRBV27 and J usage is TRBJ2-2; 7 bases are shared with TRBD2. Trimming at V came to 3 bases and at J to 6 bases, leaving 7 bases not matched to a gene. The CDR3 extends over 15 amino acids. Germline CDR1 MNHEY, CDR2 SMNVEV (reference sequence). This CDR3 reads CASSFLAGAPGELFF. CDR3 in DNA: TGTGCCAGCAGTTTCTTGGCGGGAGCCCCCGGGGAGCTGTTTTTT.

The rearrangement joins TRBV24-1 to TRBJ2-1; weak D call: TRBD2 (6 bases). CDR3 length equals 14 residues. Deletions cut 2 bases from V and 8 bases from J, with 12 bases between. The germline V gene encodes CDR1 KGHDR and CDR2 SFDVKD. Here the CDR3 DNA reads TGTGCCACCAGTGATTCCCCTCCTAGCGATGAGCAGTTCTTC. It yields the protein CATSDSPPSDEQFF.